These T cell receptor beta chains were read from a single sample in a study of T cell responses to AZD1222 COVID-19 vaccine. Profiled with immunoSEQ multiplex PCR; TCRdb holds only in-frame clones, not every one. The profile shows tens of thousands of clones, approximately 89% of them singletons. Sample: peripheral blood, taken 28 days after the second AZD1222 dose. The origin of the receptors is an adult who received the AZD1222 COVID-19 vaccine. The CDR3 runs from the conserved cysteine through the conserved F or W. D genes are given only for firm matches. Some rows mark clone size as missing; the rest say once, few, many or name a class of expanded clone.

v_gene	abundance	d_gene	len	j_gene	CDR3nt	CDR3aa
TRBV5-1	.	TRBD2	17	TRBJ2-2	TGCGCCAGCAGCCCTCGGTTAGCGGGAGTACGCACCGGGGAGCTGTTTTTT	CASSPRLAGVRTGELFF
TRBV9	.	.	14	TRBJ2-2	TGTGCCAGCAGCCCAGTAGGTGGACCCGGGGAGCTGTTTTTT	CASSPVGGPGELFF
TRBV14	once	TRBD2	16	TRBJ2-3	TGTGCCAGCAGCCTCGGACTAGCGGGGGTGTCAGATACGCAGTATTTT	CASSLGLAGVSDTQYF
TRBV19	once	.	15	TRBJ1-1	TGTGCCAGTAACTGGGGGGGCTCCACGAACACTGAAGCTTTCTTT	CASNWGGSTNTEAFF
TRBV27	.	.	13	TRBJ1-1	TGTGCCAGCAGTCCGTACATGAACACTGAAGCTTTCTTT	CASSPYMNTEAFF
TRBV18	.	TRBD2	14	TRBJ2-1	TGTGCCAGCTCAGCCGGACTAGCGCTCGATGAGCAGTTCTTC	CASSAGLALDEQFF
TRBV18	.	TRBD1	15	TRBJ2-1	TGTGCCAGCTCACCACGTACAGGGGCCTACAATGAGCAGTTCTTC	CASSPRTGAYNEQFF
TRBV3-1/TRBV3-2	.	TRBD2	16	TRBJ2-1	TGTGCCAGCAGCCAAGTTCTAGCGGGAGGCTACAATGAGCAGTTCTTC	CASSQVLAGGYNEQFF
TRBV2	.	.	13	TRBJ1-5	TGTGCCAGCAGAGTCGAGGGGAATCAGCCCCAGCATTTT	CASRVEGNQPQHF
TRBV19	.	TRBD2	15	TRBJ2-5	TGTGCCAGTAGGAATAGCGGGATATTAGGAGAGACCCAGTACTTC	CASRNSGILGETQYF
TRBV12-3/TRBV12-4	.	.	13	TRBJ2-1	TGTGCCACCCATACGGCCATGGGCGATGAGCAGTTCTTC	CATHTAMGDEQFF
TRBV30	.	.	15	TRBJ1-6	TGTGCCTGGAGTCTCCGGCAGGGTGGTAATTCACCCCTCCACTTT	CAWSLRQGGNSPLHF
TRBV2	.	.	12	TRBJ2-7	TGTGCCAGCACGGCCAGCTCCTACGAGCAGTACTTC	CASTASSYEQYF
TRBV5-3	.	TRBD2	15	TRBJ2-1	TGTGCCAGAAGCTTACTAGCGGGAGGGCCCAATGAGCAGTTCTTC	CARSLLAGGPNEQFF
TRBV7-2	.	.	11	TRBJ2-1	TGTGCCAGCAGCGCATTTGATGAGCAGTTCTTC	CASSAFDEQFF
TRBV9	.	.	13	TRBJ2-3	TGTGCCAGCAGCGTAGACCACACAGATACGCAGTATTTT	CASSVDHTDTQYF
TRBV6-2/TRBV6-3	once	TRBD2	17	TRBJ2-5	TGTGCCAGCAGTTACACCCCGGGGGGGGCCCCAGTAGAGACCCAGTACTTC	CASSYTPGGAPVETQYF
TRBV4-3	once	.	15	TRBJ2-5	TGCGCCAGCAGCCAAGAGGACAGACCACAAGAGACCCAGTACTTC	CASSQEDRPQETQYF
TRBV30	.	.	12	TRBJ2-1	TGTGCCTGGAGTGTCACGAACAATGAGCAGTTCTTC	CAWSVTNNEQFF
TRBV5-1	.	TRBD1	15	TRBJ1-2	TGCGCCAGCAGCCCTTCCGGACAGGGGGTTTATGGCTACACCTTC	CASSPSGQGVYGYTF
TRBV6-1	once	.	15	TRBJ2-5	TGTGCCAGCAGTGAAGAGTTCGGCCGGAGGGAGACCCAGTACTTC	CASSEEFGRRETQYF
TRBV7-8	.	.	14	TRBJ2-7	TGTGCCAGCAGCCACTCGGACAGCTCCTACGAGCAGTACTTC	CASSHSDSSYEQYF
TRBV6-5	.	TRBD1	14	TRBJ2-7	TGTGCCAGCAGCCGGACAGGTACAAACTACGAGCAGTACTTC	CASSRTGTNYEQYF
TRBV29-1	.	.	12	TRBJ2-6	TGCAGCGCTAGGACGGAGGCCAACGTCCTGACTTTC	CSARTEANVLTF
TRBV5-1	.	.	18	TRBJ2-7	TGCGCCAGCAGCTTCGGGCTCTTACCGGACGACCAATCCTACGAGCAGTACTTC	CASSFGLLPDDQSYEQYF
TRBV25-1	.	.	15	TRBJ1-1	TGTGCCAGCAGTAGGTTAATTTCTGGGAACACTGAAGCTTTCTTT	CASSRLISGNTEAFF
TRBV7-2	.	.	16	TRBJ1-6	TGTGCCAGCAGCTTAGGATGGGGGGCAGGAACTTCACCCCTCCACTTT	CASSLGWGAGTSPLHF
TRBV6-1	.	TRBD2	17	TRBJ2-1	TGTGCCAGCAGTGAAGCAAGGCTAGCGGCTTCTTACAATGAGCAGTTCTTC	CASSEARLAASYNEQFF
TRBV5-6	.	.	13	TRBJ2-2	TGTGCCAGCAGCTTCGAAATTCTCGGGGAGCTGTTTTTT	CASSFEILGELFF
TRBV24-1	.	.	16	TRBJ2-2	TGTGCCACCAGTGATACAGGAGGCACGAACACCGGGGAGCTGTTTTTT	CATSDTGGTNTGELFF
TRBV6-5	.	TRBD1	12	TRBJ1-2	TGTGCCAGCAGACAGGGGGACTATGGCTACACCTTC	CASRQGDYGYTF
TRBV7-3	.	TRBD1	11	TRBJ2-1	TGTGCCAGCAGCTCAGGACAGGGGCAGTTCTTC	CASSSGQGQFF
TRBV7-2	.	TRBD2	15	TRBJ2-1	TGTGCCAGCAGCTTATTTGGGGGGGGTGCCAATGAGCAGTTCTTC	CASSLFGGGANEQFF
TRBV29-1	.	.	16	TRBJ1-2	TGCAGCGTTGAAGGGGGGCGGGAGTTCACTAACTATGGCTACACCTTC	CSVEGGREFTNYGYTF
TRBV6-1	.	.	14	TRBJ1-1	TGTGCCAGCAGTGACAGGGCCGTGAACACTGAAGCTTTCTTT	CASSDRAVNTEAFF
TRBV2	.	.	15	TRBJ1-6	TGTGCCAGCAGTACCTTACAGGGAGCAAGGTCACCCCTCCACTTT	CASSTLQGARSPLHF
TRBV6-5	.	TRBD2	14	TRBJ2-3	TGTGCCAGCAGTAATACGGGGGGGACAGATACGCAGTATTTT	CASSNTGGTDTQYF
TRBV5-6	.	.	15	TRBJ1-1	TGTGCCAGCAGCCTGGGGTACGGGCAAAACACTGAAGCTTTCTTT	CASSLGYGQNTEAFF
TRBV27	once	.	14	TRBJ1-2	TGTGCCAGCAGCCAACTCGGGACTATTTTTGGCTACACCTTC	CASSQLGTIFGYTF
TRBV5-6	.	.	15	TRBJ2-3	TGTGCCAGCAGCCCTATGGGGCCTAGCACAGATACGCAGTATTTT	CASSPMGPSTDTQYF
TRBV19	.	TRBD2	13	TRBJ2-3	TGTGCCACCGGACTAGCGGGACGAGATACGCAGTATTTT	CATGLAGRDTQYF
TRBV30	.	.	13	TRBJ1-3	TGTGCCTGGGGACGTCTCTCTGGAAACACCATATATTTT	CAWGRLSGNTIYF
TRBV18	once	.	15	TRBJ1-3	TGTGCCAGCTCACCTCGGAGGAGCTCTGGAAACACCATATATTTT	CASSPRRSSGNTIYF
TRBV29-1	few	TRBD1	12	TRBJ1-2	TGCAGCGCATCCAGGGGGGACTATGGCTACACCTTC	CSASRGDYGYTF
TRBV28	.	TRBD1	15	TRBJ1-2	TGTGCCAGCAGTTTAAATAGGCCCAGGGGGCAGGAAGGGAAGTTC	CASSLNRPRGQEGKF
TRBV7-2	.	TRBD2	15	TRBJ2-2	TGTGCCAGCATCCCAGGGAGGGCGAACACCGGGGAGCTGTTTTTT	CASIPGRANTGELFF
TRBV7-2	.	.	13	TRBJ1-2	TGTGCCAGCAGCCCAGGGTATAACTATGGCTACACCTTC	CASSPGYNYGYTF
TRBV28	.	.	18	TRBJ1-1	TGTGCCAGCAGTTTCTGGGTCTCCAGGGGCGATGGGAACACTGAAGCTTTCTTT	CASSFWVSRGDGNTEAFF
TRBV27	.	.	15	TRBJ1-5	TGTGCCAGCAGTTTCCAAAGGGGGAGCAATCAGCCCCAGCATTTT	CASSFQRGSNQPQHF
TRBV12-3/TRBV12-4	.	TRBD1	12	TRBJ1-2	TGTGCCAGCAGTGGGGACAGGATCGGCTACACCTTC	CASSGDRIGYTF
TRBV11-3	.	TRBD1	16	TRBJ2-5	TGTGCCAGCAGCTTAGGGGTAGGGACAGGCCAAGAGATCCAGTACTTC	CASSLGVGTGQEIQYF